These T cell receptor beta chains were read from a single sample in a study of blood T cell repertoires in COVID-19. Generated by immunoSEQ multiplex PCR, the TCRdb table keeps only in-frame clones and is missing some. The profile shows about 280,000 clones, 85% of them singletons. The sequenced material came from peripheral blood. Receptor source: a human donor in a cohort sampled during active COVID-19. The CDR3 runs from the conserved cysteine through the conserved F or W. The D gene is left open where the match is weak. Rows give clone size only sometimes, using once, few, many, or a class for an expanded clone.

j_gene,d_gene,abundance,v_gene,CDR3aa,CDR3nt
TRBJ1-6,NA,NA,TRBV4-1,CASSPSSDRSNSPLHF,TGCGCCAGCAGCCCCTCTTCGGACAGAAGTAATTCACCCCTCCACTTT
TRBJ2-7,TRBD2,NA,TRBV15,CATSRVSGLAGGQNEQYF,TGTGCCACCAGCAGAGTCTCGGGACTAGCGGGAGGGCAGAACGAGCAGTACTTC
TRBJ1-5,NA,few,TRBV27,CASSFLENQPQHF,TGTGCCAGCAGTTTTTTAGAGAATCAGCCCCAGCATTTT
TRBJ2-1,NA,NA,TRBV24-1,CATSDPPSDEQFF,TGTGCCACCAGTGATCCGCCTAGCGATGAGCAGTTCTTC
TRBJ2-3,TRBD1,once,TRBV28,CASSLGPNRGLETQYF,TGTGCCAGCAGTTTGGGTCCTAACAGGGGGCTAGAGACGCAGTATTTT
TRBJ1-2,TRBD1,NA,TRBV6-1,CASSEPGTGSVLF,TGTGCCAGCAGTGAGCCCGGGACAGGGTCGGTCCTCTTC
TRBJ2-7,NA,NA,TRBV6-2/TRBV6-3,CASSYSQGPFYEQYF,TGTGCCAGCAGTTACTCCCAGGGCCCATTCTACGAGCAGTACTTC
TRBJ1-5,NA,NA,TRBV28,CASREGQEAVGNQPQHF,TGTGCCAGCAGGGAGGGGCAGGAGGCCGTTGGCAATCAGCCCCAGCATTTT
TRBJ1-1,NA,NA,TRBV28,CASSPRDFLSEAFF,TGTGCCAGCAGTCCCCGGGACTTTCTTTCTGAAGCTTTCTTT
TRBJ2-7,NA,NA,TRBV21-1,CASSKDIRYWGGYEQYF,TGTGCCAGCAGCAAGGATATTAGGTATTGGGGGGGGTACGAGCAGTACTTC
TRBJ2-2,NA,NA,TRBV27,CASSAGTAPTGELFF,TGTGCCAGCAGTGCGGGGACAGCCCCAACCGGGGAGCTGTTTTTT
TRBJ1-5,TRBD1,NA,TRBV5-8,CASSSGTGVFNQPQHF,TGTGCCAGCAGCTCAGGGACAGGGGTTTTCAATCAGCCCCAGCATTTT
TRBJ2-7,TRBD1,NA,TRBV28,CASSPGQVQSYEQYF,TGTGCCAGCAGTCCCGGACAGGTTCAATCCTACGAGCAGTACTTC
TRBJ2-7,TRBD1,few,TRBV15,CATSRAGQGDEQYF,TGTGCCACCAGCAGGGCGGGACAGGGAGACGAGCAGTACTTC
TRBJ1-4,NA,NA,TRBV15,CATSRDEVGGYEKLFF,TGTGCCACCAGCAGAGATGAAGTGGGCGGGTATGAAAAACTGTTTTTT
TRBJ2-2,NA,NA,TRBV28,CASRGTPNTGELFF,TGTGCCAGCAGGGGGACTCCGAACACCGGGGAGCTGTTTTTT